Listed here are 11 T cell receptor beta chains from one sample, sequenced in a study of CXCR3-negative and CXCR3-positive naive CD8 T cells. General study points: For CXCR3-positive naive cells, TRB CDR3s were more hydrophobic than those of CXCR3-negative naive cells.

TRB cDNA was prepared as libraries by UMI-labeled 5' RACE. From its re-call of the 5' RACE reads, TCRdb lists each CDR3 protein once, without DNA. Found here are under 150,000 distinct CDR3 sequences; the top ten clones hold under 0.75%. The antigens these receptors bind are not known. Sequencing input: naive CXCR3+ CD8+ T cells from blood. Sample subset: CD45RO-CCR7+CD27+CD95- naive CD8+ T cells expressing CXCR3 (TNR3+). These receptors all stem from a human donor in good health. Some clones in this sample may be carry-over from other donors' samples.

This chain connects TRBV27 to TRBJ2-2; TCRdb outputs TRBD1, but without DNA this stays unchecked. CDR1 is MNHEY and CDR2 is SMNVEV in the germline V gene (reference sequence). The length of the CDR3 is 14 residues. The CDR3 region is CASSWGLHTGELFF.

V gene TRBV14 combines with J gene TRBJ2-1; without DNA, the TCRdb call of TRBD1 cannot be checked. The CDR3 is 16 amino acids. Germline CDR1 SGHDN, CDR2 FVKESK. Here the CDR3 reads CASSHSPRGGNNEQFF. The full variable domain, in which reference TRBV14 and TRBJ2-1 provide the parts outside the CDR3, is EAGVTQFPSHSVIEKGQTVTLRCDPISGHDNLYWYRRVMGKEIKFLLHFVKESKQDESGMPNNRFLAERTGGTYSTLKVQPAELEDSGVYFCASSHSPRGGNNEQFFGPGTRLTVL.

This chain connects TRBV27 to TRBJ1-4; as DNA is missing, the TRBD1 call by TCRdb cannot be tested. Germline-derived CDR1 and CDR2 are MNHEY and SMNVEV (reference sequence). This CDR3 region has 14 residues. The CDR3 sequence: CASGAPGVNEKLFF. The full variable domain, rest sourced from reference TRBV27 and TRBJ1-4, is EAQVTQNPRYLITVTGKKLTVTCSQNMNHEYMSWYRQDPGLGLRQIYYSMNVEVTDKGDVPEGYKVSRKEKRNFPLILESPSPNQTSLYFCASGAPGVNEKLFFGSGTQLSVL.

The chain uses TRBV19 and TRBJ2-7. The CDR3 covers 14 residues. Per germline, CDR1 LNHDA and CDR2 SQIVND (reference sequence). CDR3 loop: CASSTGSLTYEQYF.

The J gene is TRBJ2-1, the V gene TRBV9; without DNA, the TCRdb call of TRBD2 cannot be checked. The CDR3 sequence is 16 residues long. Germline assignment: CDR1 SGDLS and CDR2 YYNGEE. CDR3 residues: CASSVGGTSGYNEQFF.

The J gene is TRBJ1-2, the V gene TRBV7-9. Germline values: CDR1 SEHNR, CDR2 FQNEAQ (reference sequence). The CDR3 has 14 amino acids. The CDR3 reads CASSSSQKFWGYTF.

The V and J genes are TRBV3-1 and TRBJ2-1; TCRdb picks TRBD1, but there is no DNA to check that call. The length of the CDR3 is 15 residues. Germline V gives CDR1 LGHDT, CDR2 YNNKEL (reference sequence). CDR3 protein: CASSPPGAILNEQFF.

V usage is TRBV7-2 and J usage is TRBJ2-1; the TCRdb call, TRBD2, lacks DNA for checking. The CDR3 runs 14 residues. Germline V gene sequence: CDR1 SGHTA, CDR2 FQGNSA. This CDR3 is CASRGSGGYNEQFF.

The V gene is TRBV4-1, the J gene TRBJ1-1. The CDR3 is 14 amino acids. CDR1 and CDR2 (germline): MGHRA, YSYEKL. The CDR3 sequence: CASSQDSLNTEAFF.

The chain links TRBV7-9 to TRBJ1-1; with no DNA, the TCRdb D assignment of TRBD1 cannot be verified. Germline lookup yields CDR1 SEHNR and CDR2 FQNEAQ (reference sequence). The CDR3 has 15 amino acids. The CDR3 sequence: CASSLEGPTNTEAFF. Looking up the rest from reference TRBV7-9 and TRBJ1-1 gives the full variable domain: DTGVSQNPRHKITKRGQNVTFRCDPISEHNRLYWYRQTLGQGPEFLTYFQNEAQLEKSRLLSDRFSAERPKGSFSTLEIQRTEQGDSAMYLCASSLEGPTNTEAFFGQGTRLTVV.

J is TRBJ2-1 and V is TRBV19; TCRdb designates TRBD2, a call that cannot be tested without DNA. This CDR3 is 12 amino acids long. Germline V gives CDR1 LNHDA, CDR2 SQIVND (reference sequence). This CDR3 is CASSALGSEQFF.